What follows is one TCR beta chain and its context. This clone was seen just once. It has no known antigen specificity. The record has no base qualities; no much larger clone is one base away. The library was generated by the immunoSEQ multiplex PCR assay. For the multiplex PCR, a mixture combining 60 forward primers for TCR Vbeta segments and 13 reverse primers for TCR Jbeta segments was used. The CDR3 region of rearranged TCR beta genes was amplified from genomic DNA with a multiplex PCR assay. The Illumina HiSeq System was used to sequence the amplified TCR beta libraries as 87-base-pair reads. Under the source paper's analysis protocol: Across the 600 to 700 repertoires, a later analysis counted around 80 million unique TCR beta chains, around 10 million of which were shared by at least two donors. A nearest-neighbor algorithm error-corrected the raw reads and collapsed the reads into unique sequences, merging closely related sequences to remove PCR and sequencing errors. CDR3 sequences were aligned to IMGT reference sequences to assign V, D and J gene segments. For a sequence to be retained, at least a six-nucleotide match to both a V gene segment and a J gene segment was required. Rearrangements were classified as productive when the CDR3 lacked stop codons and remained in frame with V and J, and all other rearrangements were classified as non-productive. CDR3 was defined according to IMGT convention as the region running from the second conserved V-encoded cysteine to the conserved J-encoded phenylalanine. The earlier analysis of about 560 of the donors excluded any sequence lacking an unambiguous match to a single V gene segment. In an earlier analysis of some 590 of the donors, a V segment was called functional when productive rearrangements were above 56.7%, and segregating when the standard deviation between donors exceeded 5%. A statistical classification framework was developed to diagnose cytomegalovirus status using the catalog of TCR beta chain sequences. In a later analysis, TCR nucleotide sequences were compared against IMGT/GENE-DB human TR gene sequences so that V and J genes could be assigned. Using the TCRdist pipeline, a later analysis assigned CDR3 sequences along with most-parsimonious VDJ recombination scenarios. In a later analysis, each TCR beta chain was defined by its CDR3 amino acid sequence together with its V-gene family, and reads without a unique V-gene family were excluded. As a way to deal with suspected cross-contamination and a sequencing artifact, a later analysis dropped 450 to 600 nucleotide sequences that were highly shared and had low generation probability. A later analysis calculated a clonal expansion index for each public chain from normalized within-repertoire ranks of inferred template counts. Generation probabilities in a later analysis came from a VDJ recombination model fitted to out-of-frame rearrangements, and those results were checked against IGoR. A later analysis scored TCR-TCR, TCR-HLA and TCR-CMV co-occurrence with hypergeometric tests, applying a repertoire-size bias correction to TCR pairs. To estimate false discovery rates, a later analysis permuted the HLA or CMV assignments 20 times. A later analysis grouped co-occurring TCRs with DBSCAN, adding TCRdist sequence similarity when clustering within HLA-allele-positive subsets. For co-occurrence clustering, repertoires with fewer than 30,000 or more than 120,000 public chains were excluded, along with about five repertoires with anomalous nucleotide sharing. As stored in TCRdb, this immuneACCESS dataset retains in-frame rearrangements with V and J assigned. A fraction of the clones does not appear; measured against another copy, unresolved V genes explain less than half of the discrepancy, and the remainder lacks a known reason. The V and J calls and clone size come from that table; D and trimming were worked out from the DNA. The table for this sample lists some 150,000 clones; more than 75% of them were counted only once. The ten top clones hold 5.1% of the sample.

The entry originates in a study of cytomegalovirus exposure and HLA in healthy donors (dated by TCRdb to the late 2010s). Regarding the research as a whole: According to an earlier analysis of 587 of the donors, about 179 million T cells yielded roughly 110 million unique TCR beta sequences and 276 Gb of sequence data. To decide whether each TCR beta V gene segment behaved as functional or pseudogenic, an earlier analysis of some 600 of the donors relied on high-throughput TCR beta sequencing. The T cell repertoires of several hundred subjects were profiled by immunosequencing and related to cytomegalovirus serostatus. In a later genetic analysis, genome-wide SNP genotypes for about three fifths of the roughly 670 donors were used, and that subset was treated as a discovery cohort. Rather than drawing on any new phenotypic data, the later analysis identified candidate immune exposures from TCR beta sequences and the way those sequences occurred across donors. Approximately 300 gigabases of sequencing data and roughly 80 million unique TCR sequences made up an early release that covered approximately 700 HLA-typed donors. Both class I and class II loci were covered by HLA typing, at four-digit resolution. To study patterns of TCR occurrence, a later analysis re-analyzed previously published TCR beta repertoires from 600 to 750 donors and added high-resolution HLA genotyping. A handful of DR-DQ haplotypes were handled as single units for association and clustering because linkage in the cohort was strong. High-throughput TCR immunosequencing, statistical association of individual TCRs with disease status, and machine learning were combined to predict cytomegalovirus infection status. Typing coverage varied by locus: roughly 620-640 donors for A, B, C, DRB1 and DQB1; some 520 for DQA1; 606 for DPA1; about 450 for DPB1. All discovery cohort repertoires had been generated on a single sequencing platform. Along with the approximately 620-subject first cohort, a separate validation cohort of around 110 different subjects was used. The aim of the study was to test whether cataloging public T cell receptors could identify signatures of past pathogen exposure. On average, approximately 250,000 unique TCR beta nucleotide sequences were sequenced per donor among about 400 genotyped donors of the cohort, with about 19% of those sequences being non-productive. Donor age, sex, ethnicity and CMV serostatus were compiled alongside the repertoire data. Among the roughly 400 genotyped donors, under 90% belonged to the genetic ancestry cluster associated with self-reported Caucasian donors.

The cohort consisted of more than 650 healthy bone marrow donors. Cohort members were all nominally healthy when sampled, although unrecorded immune exposures were likely present. The donor was CMV seronegative and was included in the group of a few hundred seronegative cohort members. A peripheral blood sample was provided by each donor, and peripheral blood mononuclear cells were used for TCR beta sequencing. Genomic DNA extraction from the blood cell samples was performed with the Qiagen DNeasy Blood Extraction Kit. On the study overall, not on this receptor specifically: According to the authors, the approach could potentially be generalized to other disease states and immunological phenotypes. Because counts were too low, seventeen rarely observed V segments, including chromosome 9 orphons, were left out of the earlier analysis of over 550 of the donors. A cluster of highly shared sequence variants was judged likely to represent a technical artifact of the sequencing pipeline. Because some donors lacked HLA typing at each locus, the association tests relied only on the typed subset. In a later analysis, several top co-occurrence clusters were reported to appear linked to parvovirus B19, influenza, CMV and Epstein-Barr virus. The cohort was sequenced for TCR beta chains only, and without alpha or paired-chain data the features that could be detected were limited. Most CMV-associated TCR beta chains appeared to be HLA-restricted in a later analysis, and the HLA associations seemed to be driven largely by CMV exposure. In an earlier analysis of around 600 of the donors, most TCR beta V segments were observed in productive rearrangements about 87% or about 30% of the time, broadly matching IMGT annotations. A further reported finding was that TCR beta sequences accurately predicted the HLA-A and HLA-B alleles for most subjects in the first cohort. Presence/absence analyses assumed roughly uniform sequencing depth across donors, an assumption that may not hold. In the study, around 150 TCR beta chains were listed as associated with cytomegalovirus. In a later analysis, 16,951 TCR beta sequences were associated with specific HLA alleles at a false discovery rate of 0.05. The only immune exposure information available for the cohort was CMV serostatus. A later analysis found that TCR association rates varied across HLA loci, with DRB1 alleles showing the most associated TCRs and HLA-C alleles the fewest. An association between a missense DCLRE1C variant and V-gene and J-gene trimming of TCR beta chains was found in a later genetic analysis and replicated in an independent cohort. A later analysis found that HLA-associated TCR beta chains were more clonally expanded and had lower generation probabilities than equally common non-associated chains. Compared with the approximately 600-donor mean, donors in an Asian-associated ancestry cluster had fewer N-insertions in productive TCRs, according to a later genetic analysis. In vitro tests confirmed that a few of the cytomegalovirus-associated TCR beta chains recognize cytomegalovirus antigens. Correlated functional status among segregating V segments might reflect linkage disequilibrium, but an unknown experimental factor could not be ruled out. Cytomegalovirus status was reported to be diagnosed by the classifier with high specificity and sensitivity in both the original and validation cohorts. When HLA alleles, especially DR and DQ, strongly co-occurred, TCR associations were difficult to assign to individual alleles. While some public TCRs were present in many individuals, most TCR sequences turned up only very rarely across donors.

The sample consisted of PBMCs. The receptor comes from a male donor in good health and CMV-seronegative.

The DNA sequence is TGTGCCAGTAGGGGACTGGGGGGTTGGAACACTGAAGCTTTCTTT. Its translation is CASRGLGGWNTEAFF. The sequence is built from TRBV19 and TRBJ1-1; the D segment could be TRBD1, given 5 matching bases. The CDR1 and CDR2 encoded by the germline V gene (reference sequence) are LNHDA and SQIVND. CDR3 length: 15 amino acids, cysteine to phenylalanine. The read is trimmed to its CDR3 DNA, 45 bases read in frame from base 1. V is reduced by 6 bases and J by 1 base, leaving a spacing of 15 bases between them. The reference TRBV19 and TRBJ1-1 proteins fill in what lies around the CDR3, so the full variable domain reads DGGITQSPKYLFRKEGQNVTLSCEQNLNHDAMYWYRQDPGQGLRLIYYSQIVNDFQKGDIAEGYSVSREKKESFPLTVTSAQKNPTAFYLCASRGLGGWNTEAFFGQGTRLTVV.